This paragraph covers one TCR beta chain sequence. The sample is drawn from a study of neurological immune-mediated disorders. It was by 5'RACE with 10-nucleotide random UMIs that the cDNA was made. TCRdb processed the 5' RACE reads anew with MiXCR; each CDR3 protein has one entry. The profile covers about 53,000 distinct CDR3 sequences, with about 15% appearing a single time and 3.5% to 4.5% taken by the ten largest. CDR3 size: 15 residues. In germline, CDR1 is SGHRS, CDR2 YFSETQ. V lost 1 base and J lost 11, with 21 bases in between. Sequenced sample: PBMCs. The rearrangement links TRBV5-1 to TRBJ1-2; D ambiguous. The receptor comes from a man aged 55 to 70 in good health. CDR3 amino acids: CASSLYQAGGYWYTF. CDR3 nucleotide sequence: TGCGCCAGCAGCTTGTATCAGGCAGGAGGATATTGGTACACCTTC.